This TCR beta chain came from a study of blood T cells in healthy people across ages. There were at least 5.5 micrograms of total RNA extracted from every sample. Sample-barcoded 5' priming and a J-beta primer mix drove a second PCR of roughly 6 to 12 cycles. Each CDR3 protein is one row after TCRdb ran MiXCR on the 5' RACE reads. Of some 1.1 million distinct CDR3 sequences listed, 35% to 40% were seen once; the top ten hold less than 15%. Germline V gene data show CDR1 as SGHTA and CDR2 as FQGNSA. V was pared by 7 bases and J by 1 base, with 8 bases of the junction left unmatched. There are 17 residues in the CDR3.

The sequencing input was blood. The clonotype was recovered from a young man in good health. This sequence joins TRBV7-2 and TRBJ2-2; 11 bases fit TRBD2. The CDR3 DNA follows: TGTGCCAGCAAATCCCCTAGCGGGGGGATGAACACCGGGGAGCTGTTTTTT. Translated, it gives CASKSPSGGMNTGELFF. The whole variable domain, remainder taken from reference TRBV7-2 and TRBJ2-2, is GAGVSQSPSNKVTEKGKDVELRCDPISGHTALYWYRQSLGQGLEFLIYFQGNSAPDKSGLPSDRFSAERTGGSVSTLTIQRTQQEDSAVYLCASKSPSGGMNTGELFFGEGSRLTVL.